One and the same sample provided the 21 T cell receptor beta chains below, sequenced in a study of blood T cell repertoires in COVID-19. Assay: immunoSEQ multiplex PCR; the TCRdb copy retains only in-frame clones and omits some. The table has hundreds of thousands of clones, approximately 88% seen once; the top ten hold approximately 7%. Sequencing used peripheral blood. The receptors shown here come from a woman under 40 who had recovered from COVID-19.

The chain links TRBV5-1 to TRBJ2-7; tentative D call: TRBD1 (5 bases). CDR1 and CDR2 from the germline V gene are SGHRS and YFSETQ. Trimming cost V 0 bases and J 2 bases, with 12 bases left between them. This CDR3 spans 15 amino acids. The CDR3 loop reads CASSLAAGSTYEQYF. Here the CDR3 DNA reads TGCGCCAGCAGCTTGGCCGCAGGGTCCACCTACGAGCAGTACTTC.

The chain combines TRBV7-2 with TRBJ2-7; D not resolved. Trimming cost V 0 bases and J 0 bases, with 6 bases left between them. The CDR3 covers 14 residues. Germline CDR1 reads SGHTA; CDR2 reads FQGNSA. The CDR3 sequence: CASSLASGSYEQYF. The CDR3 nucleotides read TGTGCCAGCAGCTTAGCCTCGGGCTCCTACGAGCAGTACTTC.

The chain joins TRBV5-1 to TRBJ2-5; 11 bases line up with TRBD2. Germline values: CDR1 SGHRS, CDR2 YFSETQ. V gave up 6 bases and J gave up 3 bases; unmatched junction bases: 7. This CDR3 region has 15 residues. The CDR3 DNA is TGCGCCAGCAAAATTAGCGGGGGGGCCGAAGAGACCCAGTACTTC. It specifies CASKISGGAEETQYF.

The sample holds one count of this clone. The DNA for the CDR3 is TGTGCCAGCACCCAATCAGACAGGGTTAATTCACCCCTCCACTTT. It encodes CASTQSDRVNSPLHF. The chain carries TRBV7-9 and TRBJ1-6; 7 nucleotides match TRBD1. This CDR3 is built from 15 residues. Trimming cost V 7 bases and J 6 bases; bases outside gene matches: 9. Germline CDR1 SEHNR, CDR2 FQNEAQ (reference sequence).

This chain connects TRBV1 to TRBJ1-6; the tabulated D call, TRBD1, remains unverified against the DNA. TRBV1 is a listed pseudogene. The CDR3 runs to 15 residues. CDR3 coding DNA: TGCACCAGCAGCCTTCGTGGGACAGCCGATTCACCCCTCCACTTT. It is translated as CTSSLRGTADSPLHF.

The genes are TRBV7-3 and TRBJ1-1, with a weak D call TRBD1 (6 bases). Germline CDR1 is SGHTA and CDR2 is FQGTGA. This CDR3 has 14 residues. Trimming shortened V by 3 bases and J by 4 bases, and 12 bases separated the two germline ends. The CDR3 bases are TGTGCCAGCAGCTTGACAACAGGGTCCACTGAAGCTTTCTTT. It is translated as CASSLTTGSTEAFF.

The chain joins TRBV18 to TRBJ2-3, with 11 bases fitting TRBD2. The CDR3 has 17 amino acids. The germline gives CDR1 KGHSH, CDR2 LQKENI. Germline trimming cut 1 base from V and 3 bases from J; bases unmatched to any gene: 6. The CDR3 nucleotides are TGTGCCAGCTCACCACGTACTAGCGGGGGAAGAACAGATACGCAGTATTTT. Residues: CASSPRTSGGRTDTQYF.

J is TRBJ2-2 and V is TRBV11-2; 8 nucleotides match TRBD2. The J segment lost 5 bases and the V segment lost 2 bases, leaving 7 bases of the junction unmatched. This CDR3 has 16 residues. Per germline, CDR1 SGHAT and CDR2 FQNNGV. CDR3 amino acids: CASSLTAGGGTGELFF. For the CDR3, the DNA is TGTGCCAGCAGCTTAACGGCGGGGGGAGGGACCGGGGAGCTGTTTTTT.

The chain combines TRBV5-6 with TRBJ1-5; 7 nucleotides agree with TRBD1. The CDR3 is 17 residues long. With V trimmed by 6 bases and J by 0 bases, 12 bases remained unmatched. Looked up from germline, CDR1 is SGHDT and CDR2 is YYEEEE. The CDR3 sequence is CASTQQGPPSSNQPQHF. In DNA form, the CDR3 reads TGTGCCAGCACCCAACAGGGGCCGCCGAGTAGCAATCAGCCCCAGCATTTT.

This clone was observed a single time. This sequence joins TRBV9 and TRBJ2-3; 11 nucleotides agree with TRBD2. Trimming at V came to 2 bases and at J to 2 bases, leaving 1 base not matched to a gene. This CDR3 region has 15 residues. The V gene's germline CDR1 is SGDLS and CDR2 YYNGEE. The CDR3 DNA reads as TGTGCCAGCAGCGTGACTAGCGGGGCCACAGATACGCAGTATTTT. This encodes CASSVTSGATDTQYF.

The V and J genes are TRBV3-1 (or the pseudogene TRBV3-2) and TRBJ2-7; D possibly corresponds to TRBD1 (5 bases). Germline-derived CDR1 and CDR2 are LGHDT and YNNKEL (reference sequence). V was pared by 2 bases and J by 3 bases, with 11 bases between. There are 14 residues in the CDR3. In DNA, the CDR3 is TGTGCCAGCAGCCAACTCGACAGTCTCTACGAGCAGTACTTC. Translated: CASSQLDSLYEQYF.

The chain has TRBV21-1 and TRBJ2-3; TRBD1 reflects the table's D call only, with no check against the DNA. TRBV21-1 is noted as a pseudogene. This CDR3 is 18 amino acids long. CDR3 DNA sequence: TGTGCCAGCAGCAATCTAACCAGGGCCCACTGCCGCACAGATACGCAGTATTTT. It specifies CASSNLTRAHCRTDTQYF.

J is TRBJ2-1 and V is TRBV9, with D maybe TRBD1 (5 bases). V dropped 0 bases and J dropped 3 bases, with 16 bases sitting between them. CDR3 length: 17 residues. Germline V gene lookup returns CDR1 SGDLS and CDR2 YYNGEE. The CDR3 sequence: CASSVAGRTWNYNEQFF. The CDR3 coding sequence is TGTGCCAGCAGCGTAGCCGGCAGGACATGGAACTACAATGAGCAGTTCTTC.

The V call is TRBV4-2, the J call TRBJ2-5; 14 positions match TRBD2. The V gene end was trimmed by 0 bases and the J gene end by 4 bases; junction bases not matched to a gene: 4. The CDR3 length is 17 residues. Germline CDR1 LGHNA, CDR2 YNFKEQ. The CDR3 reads CASSQDSTSGGGETQYF. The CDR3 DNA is TGTGCCAGCAGCCAAGATTCGACTAGCGGGGGGGGAGAGACCCAGTACTTC.

CDR3 loop: CASSLGSSGEKLFF. The CDR3 bases are TGCGCCAGCAGCTTGGGATCGTCAGGTGAAAAACTGTTTTTT. The genes are TRBV5-1 and TRBJ1-4; D not certain. This CDR3 contains 14 residues. The V gene lost 0 bases and the J gene lost 7 bases, with 10 bases spanning the gap. Germline V lookup: CDR1 SGHRS, CDR2 YFSETQ. Filled out from reference TRBV5-1 and TRBJ1-4, the complete variable domain reads KAGVTQTPRYLIKTRGQQVTLSCSPISGHRSVSWYQQTPGQGLQFLFEYFSETQRNKGNFPGRFSGRQFSNSRSEMNVSTLELGDSALYLCASSLGSSGEKLFFGSGTQLSVL.

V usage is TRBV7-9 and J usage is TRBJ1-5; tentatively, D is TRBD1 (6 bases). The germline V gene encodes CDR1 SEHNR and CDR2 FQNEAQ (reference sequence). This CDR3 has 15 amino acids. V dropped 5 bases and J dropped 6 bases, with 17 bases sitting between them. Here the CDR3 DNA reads TGTGCCAGCAGCGCCTTTACAGGGTATGCTCAGCCCCAGCATTTT. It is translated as CASSAFTGYAQPQHF.

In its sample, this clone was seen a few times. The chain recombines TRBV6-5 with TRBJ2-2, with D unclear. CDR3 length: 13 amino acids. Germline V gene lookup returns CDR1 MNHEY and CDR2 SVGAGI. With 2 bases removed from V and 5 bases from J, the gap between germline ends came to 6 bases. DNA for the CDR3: TGTGCCAGCAGTTACCGAGTTACCGGGGAGCTGTTTTTT. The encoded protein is CASSYRVTGELFF.

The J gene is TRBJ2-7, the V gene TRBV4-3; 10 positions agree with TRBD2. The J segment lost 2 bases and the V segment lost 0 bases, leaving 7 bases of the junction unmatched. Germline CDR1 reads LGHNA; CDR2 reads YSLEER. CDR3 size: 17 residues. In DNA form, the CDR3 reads TGCGCCAGCAGCCAAGAACCGGGACTAGCGCCTACCTACGAGCAGTACTTC. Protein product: CASSQEPGLAPTYEQYF.

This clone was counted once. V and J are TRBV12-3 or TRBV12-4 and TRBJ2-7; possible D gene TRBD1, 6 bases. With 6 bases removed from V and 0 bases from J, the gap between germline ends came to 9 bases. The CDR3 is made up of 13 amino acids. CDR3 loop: CASSQGSSYEQYF. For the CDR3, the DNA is TGTGCCAGCAGCCAGGGGTCCTCCTACGAGCAGTACTTC.

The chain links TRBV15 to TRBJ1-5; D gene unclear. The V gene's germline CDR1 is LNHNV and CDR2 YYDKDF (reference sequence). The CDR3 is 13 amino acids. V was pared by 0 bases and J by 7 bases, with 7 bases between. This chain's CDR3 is CATSRDPKQPQHF. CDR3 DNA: TGTGCCACCAGCAGAGATCCAAAACAGCCCCAGCATTTT.

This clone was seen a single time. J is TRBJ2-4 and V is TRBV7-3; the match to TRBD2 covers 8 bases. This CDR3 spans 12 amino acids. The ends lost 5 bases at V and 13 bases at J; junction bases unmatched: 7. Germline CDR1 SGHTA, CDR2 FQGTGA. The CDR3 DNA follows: TGTGCCAGCAGCCTACCGGGGGGGCCGCAGTACTTC. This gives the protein CASSLPGGPQYF.